These 4 T cell receptor beta chains came from one sample sequenced in a study of T cell responses to AZD1222 COVID-19 vaccine. Generated by immunoSEQ multiplex PCR, the TCRdb table keeps only in-frame clones and is missing some. This table has about 78,000 clones, 90% appearing once. The source was peripheral blood, collected 28 days after the second AZD1222 dose. These receptors came from an adult who received the AZD1222 COVID-19 vaccine.

The rearrangement uses TRBV7-9 and TRBJ2-7; TRBD1 agrees at 10 bases. Trimming took 5 bases from V and 5 from J; bases not matched to a gene: 9. The V gene's germline CDR1 is SEHNR and CDR2 FQNEAQ (reference sequence). The CDR3 has 15 amino acids. DNA for the CDR3: TGTGCCAGCAGCCTGCCAGGACAGGGGGTAAACGAGCAGTACTTC. This encodes CASSLPGQGVNEQYF.

Only one count was recorded for this clone. J is TRBJ1-2 and V is TRBV19, with 9 bases lining up with TRBD1. The germline V gene encodes CDR1 LNHDA and CDR2 SQIVND (reference sequence). The trim removed 7 bases at V and 6 bases at J, leaving 6 bases unmatched. The CDR3 sequence is 13 residues long. The DNA of the CDR3 is TGTGCCAGTACTGAGGGGACAGGGAATGGCTACACCTTC. Protein: CASTEGTGNGYTF.

This chain joins TRBV11-3 and TRBJ2-3, with 7 nucleotides matching TRBD1. Germline lookup yields CDR1 SGHNT and CDR2 YENEEA. Trimming removed 1 base from V and 2 bases from J; junction bases left unmatched: 6. CDR3 length: 16 amino acids. The chain's CDR3 is CASSLGVTGTTDTQYF. The CDR3 nucleotides are TGTGCCAGCAGCTTAGGGGTGACAGGGACCACAGATACGCAGTATTTT.

The rearrangement uses TRBV12-3 or TRBV12-4 and TRBJ1-3; no clear D. V was pared by 8 bases and J by 7 bases, with 15 bases between. The CDR3 loop spans 13 amino acids. The CDR3 here is CASLVTPGNTIYF. The CDR3 nucleotides are TGTGCCAGCCTCGTAACCCCCGGGAACACCATATATTTT.